The T cell receptor (beta chain) under discussion was sequenced for a study of shared clonotypes between healthy human individuals. Findings and caveats of the study: A reduction in generation probabilities was seen for non-shared clonotypes relative to those shared by all four donors. It was anticipated that sequencing depth would influence how many clonotypes donors shared.

CDR1 and CDR2 (germline): LNHDA, SQIVND (reference sequence). J gave up 2 bases and V 3 bases, and 1 base lay outside the gene matches. The CDR3 totals 15 residues. A note on this clone: Antigen: not known.

Sorted-subset replicate PCRs used about 180 ng DNA, some 31,000 T cell genomes. Assay: immunoSEQ multiplex PCR; the TCRdb copy retains only in-frame clones and omits some. The sample includes more than 550,000 clones, roughly 91% of them seen just once. CD8 memory was a combination of CD45RO+ cells and CCR7-negative CD45RA+ TemRA cells. This sequence was found in a man younger than 30 in good health. Some clones in this sample may be carry-over from other donors' samples. Sequencing was carried out using memory CD8+ T cells from PBMCs. Described subset: CD45RO+ cells pooled with CCR7-negative TemRA cells. The chain carries TRBV19 and TRBJ2-7; 13 bases align to TRBD2. The CDR3 bases are TGTGCCAGTAGTATGGGGACTAGCGGGGCCTACGAGCAGTACTTC. As protein: CASSMGTSGAYEQYF. Complete variable domain (other parts from reference TRBV19 and TRBJ2-7): DGGITQSPKYLFRKEGQNVTLSCEQNLNHDAMYWYRQDPGQGLRLIYYSQIVNDFQKGDIAEGYSVSREKKESFPLTVTSAQKNPTAFYLCASSMGTSGAYEQYFGPGTRLTVT.